One sample yielded the 17 T cell receptor beta chains listed below, sequenced in a study of beta chain features in type 1 diabetes (dated by TCRdb to 2016 to 2018). The method was the immunoSEQ multiplex PCR assay. The entire isolated RNA was reverse transcribed using the High Capacity cDNA Reverse Transcription Kit, and thus expressed TCRB transcripts were sequenced. The source is immuneACCESS, and TCRdb retained only in-frame sequences with V and J called. Part of the clones is not carried over; for the studies checked, unresolved V genes explain less than half of this, and the remainder is unexplained. This sample holds under 250,000 clones; roughly 14% were observed only once. The ten largest clones represent about 0.027% of the sample. The sequenced material came from naive CD4+ T cells from blood. This specimen's cell subset or site label, interpreted: true naive CD4+ T cells. The source is a woman aged 40 to 55 in good health.

The J gene is TRBJ1-3, the V gene TRBV2, with 7 nucleotides matching TRBD1. The CDR3 length is 15 residues. Germline CDR1 is SNHLY and CDR2 is FYNNEI. Germline trimming cut 6 bases from V and 2 bases from J; bases unmatched to any gene: 7. The DNA of the CDR3 is TGTGCCAGCAGGCCGGACAGGCCGGCTGGAAACACCATATATTTT. This sequence encodes CASRPDRPAGNTIYF.

This clone was detected a few times. The CDR3, as DNA: TGTGCCAGCAGCGTCCGGGACAGGGGAGCCTATGGCTACACCTTC. This sequence encodes CASSVRDRGAYGYTF. The chain joins TRBV5-8 to TRBJ1-2; TRBD1 agrees at 10 bases. J gave up 4 bases and V 4 bases, and 7 bases lay outside the gene matches. The CDR3 consists of 15 residues. CDR1 and CDR2 from the germline V gene are SGHTS and YDEGEE.

This chain uses TRBV19 with TRBJ2-2, with 7 bases fitting TRBD2. V trimming: 3 bases; J trimming: 3 bases; junction bases outside the gene matches: 4. The germline CDR1 and CDR2 sequences are LNHDA and SQIVND (reference sequence). The CDR3 spans 15 residues. CDR3 sequence: CASSIWGGYTGELFF. CDR3 DNA sequence: TGTGCCAGTAGTATTTGGGGGGGGTACACCGGGGAGCTGTTTTTT.

This clone appeared a few times. The V call is TRBV13, the J call TRBJ1-6; TRBD1 is a possible D gene (5 bases). The CDR3 has 17 amino acids. Germline V gene sequence: CDR1 PRHDT, CDR2 FYEKMQ (reference sequence). Trimming shortened V by 5 bases and J by 7 bases, and 21 bases separated the two germline ends. In nucleotides, the CDR3 is TGTGCCAGCAGCCCGATCGCCGGAGGGACGGGGAATTCACCCCTCCACTTT. Its translation: CASSPIAGGTGNSPLHF.

This clone was counted between two and nine times. This chain joins TRBV5-4 and TRBJ2-3, with D possibly matching TRBD1 (6 bases). The V gene's germline CDR1 is SGHNT and CDR2 YYREEE (reference sequence). The length of the CDR3 is 14 residues. V gave up 5 bases and J gave up 0 bases, with 10 bases separating them. For the CDR3, the DNA is TGTGCCAGCAGAGAGGGACACAGCACAGATACGCAGTATTTT. It is translated as CASREGHSTDTQYF.

This clone was recorded a few times. This chain joins TRBV19 and TRBJ1-2; D is undetermined. Germline lookup yields CDR1 LNHDA and CDR2 SQIVND (reference sequence). V was pared by 5 bases and J by 14 bases, with 18 bases between. This CDR3 is built from 12 residues. The CDR3 protein is CASSLRAGYVTF. CDR3 nucleotides: TGTGCCAGTAGTTTGAGGGCGGGATATGTTACCTTC.

This clone was observed a handful of times. The V and J genes are TRBV7-2 and TRBJ2-1, with D perhaps matching TRBD1 (6 bases). Per germline, CDR1 SGHTA and CDR2 FQGNSA. Trimming cost V 5 bases and J 0 bases, with 11 bases left between them. The CDR3 spans 15 residues. Written as DNA, the CDR3 is TGTGCCAGCAGCGCACAGGGCTACTCCTACAATGAGCAGTTCTTC. It translates to CASSAQGYSYNEQFF.

The chain uses TRBV6-5 and TRBJ2-7; D possibly corresponds to TRBD1 (5 bases). The CDR3 length is 12 residues. Germline loops: CDR1 MNHEY, CDR2 SVGAGI. Trimming took 8 bases from V and 3 from J, leaving 11 bases between them. The CDR3 DNA is TGTGCCAGCTCGAACAGGTTCTACGAGCAGTACTTC. It translates to CASSNRFYEQYF.

The rearrangement links TRBV19 to TRBJ2-7; 10 bases are shared with TRBD1. Trimming cost V 5 bases and J 3 bases; bases outside gene matches: 7. The V gene's germline CDR1 is LNHDA and CDR2 SQIVND (reference sequence). The CDR3 length is 15 residues. Written as DNA, the CDR3 is TGTGCCAGTAGTGACGGGACAGGGGCCCTCTACGAGCAGTACTTC. It codes for CASSDGTGALYEQYF. The entire variable domain, with the rest obtained from reference TRBV19 and TRBJ2-7, is as follows: DGGITQSPKYLFRKEGQNVTLSCEQNLNHDAMYWYRQDPGQGLRLIYYSQIVNDFQKGDIAEGYSVSREKKESFPLTVTSAQKNPTAFYLCASSDGTGALYEQYFGPGTRLTVT.

This clone was recorded a few times. The chain combines TRBV5-4 with TRBJ1-1; D call uncertain. Per germline, CDR1 SGHNT and CDR2 YYREEE (reference sequence). Trimming removed 0 bases at V and 0 bases at J, with 9 bases between. The CDR3 length is 15 residues. In nucleotides, the CDR3 is TGTGCCAGCAGCTTGGTGCCAGGCCTGAACACTGAAGCTTTCTTT. Its translation: CASSLVPGLNTEAFF.

The rearrangement joins TRBV5-1 to TRBJ1-2, with 8 bases lining up with TRBD1. The germline gives CDR1 SGHRS, CDR2 YFSETQ. The CDR3 extends over 16 amino acids. With 0 bases clipped from V and 6 bases from J, the junction kept 10 bases outside the gene matches. CDR3 coding DNA: TGCGCCAGCAGCTTGGCCGTCTTCGACAGGGGACATGGCTACACCTTC. The encoded protein is CASSLAVFDRGHGYTF.

The V gene is TRBV5-1, the J gene TRBJ2-7, with TRBD2 as a possible D gene (5 bases). V dropped 0 bases and J dropped 2 bases, with 9 bases sitting between them. CDR1 and CDR2 (germline): SGHRS, YFSETQ. This CDR3 is built from 14 residues. The CDR3 is CASSLGSGTYEQYF. The CDR3 DNA sequence: TGCGCCAGCAGCTTGGGTTCGGGGACCTACGAGCAGTACTTC.

The sample holds a few counts of this clone. CDR3 bases: TGTGCCAGCAGCGTGGACAGGGGGCGCGATGAAAAACTGTTTTTT. It is translated as CASSVDRGRDEKLFF. The V call is TRBV9, the J call TRBJ1-4; 11 positions agree with TRBD1. The V gene's germline CDR1 is SGDLS and CDR2 YYNGEE. The CDR3 loop spans 15 amino acids. The trim removed 2 bases at V and 6 bases at J, leaving 3 bases unmatched.

The chain is built from TRBV11-2 and TRBJ2-7; TRBD2 might be the D (5 bases). This CDR3 has 16 amino acids. Per the germline V gene, CDR1 is SGHAT and CDR2 is FQNNGV. Trimming cost V 5 bases and J 6 bases, with 23 bases left between them. Here the CDR3 reads CASSPIAHHRGLEQYF. The DNA of the CDR3 is TGTGCCAGCAGCCCCATCGCGCACCATAGAGGGCTCGAGCAGTACTTC.

The chain employs TRBV5-1 and TRBJ2-3, with 11 nucleotides matching TRBD2. The CDR3 runs to 16 residues. Germline values: CDR1 SGHRS, CDR2 YFSETQ. V trimming: 4 bases; J trimming: 2 bases; junction bases outside the gene matches: 6. Here the CDR3 DNA reads TGCGCCAGCAGCCCCGGACTAGCGGGCACCACAGATACGCAGTATTTT. Protein sequence: CASSPGLAGTTDTQYF.

This clone was seen only a few times. The chain links TRBV5-4 to TRBJ2-1; 11 nucleotides line up with TRBD1. Germline V gene sequence: CDR1 SGHNT, CDR2 YYREEE (reference sequence). The CDR3 totals 14 residues. The CDR3 here is CVCSGQGVYNEQFF. In DNA form, the CDR3 reads TGTGTCTGCTCGGGACAGGGGGTGTACAATGAGCAGTTCTTC.

This clone appeared a few times. CDR3 in DNA: TGTGCCAGCAGTGAGATCCAGGCCTACGAGCAGTACTTC. This encodes CASSEIQAYEQYF. This rearrangement joins TRBV6-5 to TRBJ2-7; D gene ambiguous. The germline V and J ends were trimmed by 5 bases and 2 bases, with 10 bases remaining between them. Germline lookup yields CDR1 MNHEY and CDR2 SVGAGI. This CDR3 is built from 13 residues.